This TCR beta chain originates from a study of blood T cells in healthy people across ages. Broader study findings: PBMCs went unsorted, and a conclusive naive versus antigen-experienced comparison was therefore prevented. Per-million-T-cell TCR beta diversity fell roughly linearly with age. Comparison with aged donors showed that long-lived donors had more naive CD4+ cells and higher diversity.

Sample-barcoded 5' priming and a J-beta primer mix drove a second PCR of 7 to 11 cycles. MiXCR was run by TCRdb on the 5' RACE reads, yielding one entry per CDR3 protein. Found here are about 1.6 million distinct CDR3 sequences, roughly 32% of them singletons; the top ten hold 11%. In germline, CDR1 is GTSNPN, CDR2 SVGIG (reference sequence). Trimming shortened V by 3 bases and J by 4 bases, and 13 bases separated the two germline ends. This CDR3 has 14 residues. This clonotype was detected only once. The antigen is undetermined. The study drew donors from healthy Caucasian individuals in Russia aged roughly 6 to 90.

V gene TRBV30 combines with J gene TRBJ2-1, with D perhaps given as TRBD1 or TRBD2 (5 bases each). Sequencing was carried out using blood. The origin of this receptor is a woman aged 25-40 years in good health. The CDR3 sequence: CAWRKRGVYNEQFF. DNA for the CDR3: TGTGCCTGGAGGAAGAGGGGAGTTTACAATGAGCAGTTCTTC.